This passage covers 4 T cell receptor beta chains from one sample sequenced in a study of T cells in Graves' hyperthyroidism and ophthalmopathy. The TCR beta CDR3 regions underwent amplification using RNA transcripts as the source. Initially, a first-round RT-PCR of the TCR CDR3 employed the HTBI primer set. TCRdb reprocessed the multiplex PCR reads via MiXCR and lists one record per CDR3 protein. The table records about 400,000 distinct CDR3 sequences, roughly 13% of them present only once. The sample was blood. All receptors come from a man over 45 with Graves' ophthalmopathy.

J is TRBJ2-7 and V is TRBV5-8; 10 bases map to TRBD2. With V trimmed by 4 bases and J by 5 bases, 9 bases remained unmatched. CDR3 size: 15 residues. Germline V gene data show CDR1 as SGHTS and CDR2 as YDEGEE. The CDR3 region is CASSAGTSVQNEQYF. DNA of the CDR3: TGTGCCAGCAGCGCCGGGACTAGCGTTCAGAACGAGCAGTACTTC.

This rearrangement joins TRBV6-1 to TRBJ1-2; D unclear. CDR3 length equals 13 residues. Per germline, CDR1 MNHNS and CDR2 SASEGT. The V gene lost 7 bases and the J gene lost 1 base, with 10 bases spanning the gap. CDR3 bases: TGTGCCAGCATCGGCAGCGATAACTATGGCTACACCTTC. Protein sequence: CASIGSDNYGYTF.

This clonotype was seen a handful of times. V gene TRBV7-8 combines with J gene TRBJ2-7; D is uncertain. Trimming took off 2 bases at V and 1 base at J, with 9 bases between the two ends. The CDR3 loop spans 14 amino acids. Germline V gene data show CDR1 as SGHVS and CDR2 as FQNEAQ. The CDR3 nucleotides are TGTGCCAGCAGCTTATATGCGGTTTCCTACGAGCAGTACTTC. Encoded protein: CASSLYAVSYEQYF. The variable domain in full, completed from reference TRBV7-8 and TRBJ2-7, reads GAGVSQSPRYKVAKRGQDVALRCDPISGHVSLFWYQQALGQGPEFLTYFQNEAQLDKSGLPSDRFFAERPEGSVSTLKIQRTQQEDSAVYLCASSLYAVSYEQYFGPGTRLTVT.

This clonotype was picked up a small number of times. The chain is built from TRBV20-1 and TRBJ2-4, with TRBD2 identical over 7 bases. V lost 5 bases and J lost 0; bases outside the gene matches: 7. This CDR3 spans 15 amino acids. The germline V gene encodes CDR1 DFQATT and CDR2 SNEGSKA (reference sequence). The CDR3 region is CSAAPGTTAKNIQYF. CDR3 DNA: TGCAGTGCTGCCCCCGGGACTACAGCCAAAAACATTCAGTACTTC.